The rows below give T cell receptor beta chains drawn from one sample of a study of Ad26.COV2.S vaccination and SARS-CoV-2 variants. This table comes from immunoSEQ multiplex PCR, and its TCRdb copy is limited to in-frame clones, with some not included. The sample lists roughly 420,000 clones, around nine tenths seen once, with approximately 4% in the top ten. The sample consisted of peripheral blood, taken in a trial of Ad26.COV2.S vaccine versus placebo. The receptor source for this set is a person aged 18-60 years who received the Ad26.COV2.S COVID-19 vaccine or a placebo. Each CDR3 is given with its conserved first and last residue. The order of the fields is J gene, CDR3 length, V gene, CDR3 protein.

>TRBJ1-3|15|TRBV11-2
CASSSGGWSGNTIYF
>TRBJ1-5|13|TRBV7-2
CASQGLGNQPQHF
>TRBJ2-7|15|TRBV10-2
CASRGSGGPSYEQYF
>TRBJ1-4|14|TRBV11-2
CASSDRGLLEKLFF
>TRBJ2-3|15|TRBV29-1
CSVDLGQGKTDTQYF
>TRBJ2-5|15|TRBV19
CASSIDLVVRETQYF
>TRBJ1-5|17|TRBV4-1
CASSQGRGGGFNQPQHF
>TRBJ2-4|16|TRBV11-2
CASSLWLAGGKNIQYF
>TRBJ2-7|13|TRBV5-1
CASSPGRSYEQYF
>TRBJ1-2|14|TRBV4-1
CASSHRGGARGYTF
>TRBJ1-3|15|TRBV21-1
CASSTYRYRGNTIYF
>TRBJ1-1|15|TRBV19
CASSIQGQGNTEAFF